This T cell receptor (beta chain) was sequenced for a study of OX40 agonist ivuxolimab in advanced cancers. Study context: Patients assigned to dose escalation were diagnosed with hepatocellular carcinoma, melanoma, renal cell or head and neck cancer.

Some clones are missing from TCRdb's copy, which holds only in-frame ones; the method was immunoSEQ multiplex PCR. The repertoire holds 15,000 to 20,000 clones, with over 75% as singletons. The CDR3 runs 15 residues. V lost 0 bases, J lost 7 bases, and 8 bases stayed unmatched. CDR1 SGHAT and CDR2 FQNNGV come from the germline V gene. The rearrangement joins TRBV11-2 to TRBJ2-7, with 8 bases aligning to TRBD2. The source of this sequence is an adult with an advanced solid tumor such as melanoma, head and neck, liver or kidney cancer. The sample in question was CD4+ or CD8+ T cells sorted from blood, obtained in a trial of the OX40 agonist ivuxolimab. This CDR3 is CASSLESGGFIEQYF. CDR3 coding DNA: TGTGCCAGCAGCTTAGAAAGCGGGGGATTCATTGAGCAGTACTTC.